Presented here are 19 T cell receptor beta chains from one specimen sequenced in a study of OX40 agonist ivuxolimab in advanced cancers. Library construction relied on the immunoSEQ multiplex PCR assay. TCRdb limited this immuneACCESS table to in-frame rearrangements with V and J called. A share of clones is missing; checked studies link under half to unresolved V genes, and the rest is unexplained. Counted in this sample were 70,000 or so clones; approximately 86% of them appeared once. Clones ranked in the top ten supply 0.7% to 1% of the sample. The starting material was CD4+ or CD8+ T cells sorted from blood, obtained in a trial of the OX40 agonist ivuxolimab. Receptor source: an adult with an advanced solid tumor such as melanoma, head and neck, liver or kidney cancer.

This chain links TRBV2 with TRBJ2-1, with D possibly being TRBD2 (5 bases). Between the trimmed V and J ends, which lost 7 bases and 6 bases, there was a span of 13 bases. Germline V lookup: CDR1 SNHLY, CDR2 FYNNEI. This CDR3 region has 13 residues. The CDR3 region is CASKVGEPNEQFF. CDR3 sequence (DNA): TGTGCCAGCAAGGTCGGGGAACCCAATGAGCAGTTCTTC. Full variable domain (missing parts from reference TRBV2 and TRBJ2-1): EPEVTQTPSHQVTQMGQEVILRCVPISNHLYFYWYRQILGQKVEFLVSFYNNEISEKSEIFDDQFSVERPDGSNFTLKIRSTKLEDSAMYFCASKVGEPNEQFFGPGTRLTVL.

By share, this clone ranks as medium-sized. The chain couples TRBV7-8 to TRBJ1-1, with D uncertain. Germline CDR1 SGHVS, CDR2 FQNEAQ. The length of the CDR3 is 12 residues. Trimming pared 3 bases from V and 5 bases from J, leaving 7 bases between. The CDR3, as DNA: TGTGCCAGCAGCTTTGGGGAGACTGAAGCTTTCTTT. Protein: CASSFGETEAFF.

J is TRBJ1-2 and V is TRBV4-2; 7 bases fit TRBD1. The CDR3 is made up of 15 amino acids. V lost 2 bases, J lost 4 bases, and 7 bases stayed unmatched. In germline, CDR1 is LGHNA, CDR2 YNFKEQ. The CDR3 sequence: CASSQPGQEIYGYTF. CDR3 nucleotide sequence: TGTGCCAGCAGCCAACCCGGACAGGAGATCTATGGCTACACCTTC.

This chain uses TRBV11-2 with TRBJ2-7; D not certain. The CDR3 spans 17 residues. Trimming removed 4 bases from V and 5 bases from J, with 24 bases in between. Germline values: CDR1 SGHAT, CDR2 FQNNGV. This CDR3 is CASSSLGAPDPRDEQYF. DNA for the CDR3: TGTGCCAGCAGCTCCCTTGGAGCTCCAGATCCTAGGGACGAGCAGTACTTC. Supplemented by reference TRBV11-2 and TRBJ2-7, the full variable domain reads EAGVAQSPRYKIIEKRQSVAFWCNPISGHATLYWYQQILGQGPKLLIQFQNNGVVDDSQLPKDRFSAERLKGVDSTLKIQPAKLEDSAVYLCASSSLGAPDPRDEQYFGPGTRLTVT.

CDR3: CASKRQGATNEKLFF. CDR3 bases: TGCGCCAGCAAACGACAGGGGGCAACTAATGAAAAACTGTTTTTT. The V call is TRBV5-1, the J call TRBJ1-4; 9 nucleotides align to TRBD1. The CDR3 has 15 residues. The germline CDR1 and CDR2 sequences are SGHRS and YFSETQ. J was trimmed by 0 bases and V by 6 bases; bases with no gene match: 3.

The CDR3 here is CASSIDFPGKLFF. CDR3 DNA: TGTGCCAGTAGTATAGATTTCCCGGGAAAACTGTTTTTT. V and J are TRBV19 and TRBJ1-4; D unclear. This CDR3 spans 13 amino acids. In germline, CDR1 is LNHDA, CDR2 SQIVND (reference sequence). Trimming took 0 bases from V and 10 from J, leaving 9 bases between them.

The chain couples TRBV5-1 to TRBJ2-5, with D perhaps matching TRBD2 (5 bases). Trimming took 2 bases from V and 5 from J, leaving 16 bases between them. The germline V gene has CDR1 SGHRS and CDR2 YFSETQ. CDR3 length: 15 residues. In DNA, the CDR3 is TGCGCCAGCAGCTTCCCCGGACTCGTAGGTGAGACCCAGTACTTC. It codes for CASSFPGLVGETQYF.

V is TRBV7-8 and J is TRBJ1-6; 9 nucleotides align to TRBD1. V shed 4 bases, J shed 6 bases, and the junction held 7 bases outside the gene matches. CDR1 SGHVS and CDR2 FQNEAQ come from the germline V gene. This CDR3 region has 16 residues. CDR3 loop: CASSSYRTGANSPLHF. The CDR3 DNA follows: TGTGCCAGCAGCTCGTACCGGACAGGGGCTAATTCACCCCTCCACTTT. Combining the CDR3 with reference TRBV7-8 and TRBJ1-6 gives the whole variable domain GAGVSQSPRYKVAKRGQDVALRCDPISGHVSLFWYQQALGQGPEFLTYFQNEAQLDKSGLPSDRFFAERPEGSVSTLKIQRTQQEDSAVYLCASSSYRTGANSPLHFGNGTRLTVT.

This rearrangement joins TRBV28 to TRBJ2-5; TRBD1 is a possible D gene (6 bases). Trimming stripped 10 bases from V and 2 bases from J, with 17 bases between. Per the germline V gene, CDR1 is MDHEN and CDR2 is SYDVKM. The CDR3 is 14 residues long. CDR3 nucleotide sequence: TGTGCCACCGTGAAAGGGGGTGTTCAAGAGACCCAGTACTTC. Encoded protein: CATVKGGVQETQYF. The full variable domain, its missing parts supplied by reference TRBV28 and TRBJ2-5, is DVKVTQSSRYLVKRTGEKVFLECVQDMDHENMFWYRQDPGLGLRLIYFSYDVKMKEKGDIPEGYSVSREKKERFSLILESASTNQTSMYLCATVKGGVQETQYFGPGTRLLVL.

A note on this clone: The junction does not match germline at one end; this may be a read error. The chain links TRBV9 to TRBJ1-2; D remains unclear. There are 12 residues in the CDR3. Germline-derived CDR1 and CDR2 are SGDLS and YYNGEE. DNA of the CDR3: TGTGCCAGCAGCGACCCCGCCTCTGCCTTAGGCTTC. This codes for CASSDPASALGF.

CDR3 sequence reads: CASSPSRTGGPQPQHF. The CDR3 nucleotides read TGTGCCAGCTCACCGTCCCGGACAGGGGGCCCTCAGCCCCAGCATTTT. The V and J genes are TRBV18 and TRBJ1-5; 11 bases align to TRBD1. The CDR3 loop spans 16 amino acids. CDR1 is KGHSH, CDR2 LQKENI, per germline. Trimming at V came to 3 bases and at J to 6 bases, leaving 7 bases not matched to a gene.

The gene calls are TRBV7-2 and TRBJ2-7; no firm D call. The CDR3 runs 14 residues. CDR1 and CDR2 (germline): SGHTA, FQGNSA. With 4 bases removed from V and 1 base from J, the gap between germline ends came to 11 bases. The CDR3: CASSYPARSYEQYF. The CDR3 DNA follows: TGTGCCAGCAGCTACCCAGCGAGGTCCTACGAGCAGTACTTC.

The chain employs TRBV18 and TRBJ2-5, with 9 positions matching TRBD1. Germline CDR1 reads KGHSH; CDR2 reads LQKENI. CDR3 length: 16 residues. V gave up 6 bases and J gave up 5 bases; unmatched junction bases: 13. The CDR3 DNA follows: TGTGCCAGCTCGGTCAACCCGGGACAGGGCGGCGAGACCCAGTACTTC. Its protein product is CASSVNPGQGGETQYF.

This chain joins TRBV5-6 and TRBJ1-1, with D unclear. Per the germline V gene, CDR1 is SGHDT and CDR2 is YYEEEE. The CDR3 consists of 14 residues. V was clipped by 4 bases and J by 0 bases, with 10 bases between them. The CDR3 sequence is CASSPRNMNTEAFF. The CDR3 nucleotides are TGTGCCAGCAGCCCTAGGAACATGAACACTGAAGCTTTCTTT.

The chain uses TRBV28 and TRBJ2-7; 7 nucleotides match TRBD1. The CDR3 covers 15 residues. The V and J ends lost 6 bases and 2 bases, in that order; junction bases with no gene match: 10. Germline V gene data show CDR1 as MDHEN and CDR2 as SYDVKM. CDR3 coding DNA: TGTGCCAGCAGCTACGACAGGGTGGTCCCCTACGAGCAGTACTTC. As protein: CASSYDRVVPYEQYF.

J is TRBJ2-3 and V is TRBV7-2, with D possibly being TRBD1 or TRBD2 (7 bases each). The CDR3 contains 15 residues. Trimming removed 3 bases at V and 5 bases at J, with 15 bases between. Germline V gene lookup returns CDR1 SGHTA and CDR2 FQGNSA. DNA of the CDR3: TGTGCCAGCAGCTTCCAGGGGGGGGGCGTAGATACGCAGTATTTT. Its translation is CASSFQGGGVDTQYF.

The V gene is TRBV6-6, the J gene TRBJ2-1; D possibly corresponds to TRBD2 (7 bases). This CDR3 comprises 14 residues. With 6 bases removed from V and 7 bases from J, the gap between germline ends came to 16 bases. Germline-derived CDR1 and CDR2 are MNHNY and SVGAGI (reference sequence). The CDR3 DNA reads as TGTGCCAGCAGACCGGCGGGGGCGGGGAATGAGCAGTTCTTC. Amino acids: CASRPAGAGNEQFF.

This clone came up a few times. This chain joins TRBV4-2 and TRBJ2-7, with TRBD2 as a possible D gene (5 bases). CDR1 is LGHNA and CDR2 is YNFKEQ in the germline V gene. The germline V and J ends were trimmed by 1 base and 0 bases, with 10 bases remaining between them. The CDR3 length is 15 residues. The CDR3 DNA sequence: TGTGCCAGCAGCCAAGCAGGCGGGTCCTCCTACGAGCAGTACTTC. Translating it yields CASSQAGGSSYEQYF.

This rearrangement joins TRBV7-9 to TRBJ1-3, with a weak D call TRBD1 (6 bases). The germline V and J ends were trimmed by 5 bases and 3 bases, with 11 bases remaining between them. The length of the CDR3 is 14 residues. CDR1 and CDR2 (germline): SEHNR, FQNEAQ (reference sequence). The CDR3 bases are TGTGCCAGCAGCCTGGGGGCTATTGGAAACACCATATATTTT. Its translation is CASSLGAIGNTIYF.